The T cell receptor beta chain under discussion was sequenced for a study of cytotoxic CD8 clonotypes in ibrutinib-treated CLL. Repertoires were generated with immunoSEQ multiplex PCR, while TCRdb's copy carries only in-frame clones and drops some. The data hold 300,000 to 400,000 clones, with roughly two thirds observed a single time. The V end was cut by 6 bases, the J end by 11 bases, with 17 bases between. Per the germline V gene, CDR1 is SGHVS and CDR2 is FQNEAQ. The CDR3 covers 12 residues. The origin of this receptor is a human donor with chronic lymphocytic leukemia. This sequence joins TRBV7-8 and TRBJ2-7; TRBD2 is a possible D gene (6 bases). The sample in question was PBMCs, obtained after 36 months of ibrutinib treatment. CDR3 nucleotide sequence: TGTGCCAGCAGTCAAACCAAGGGGAGGAAGTACTTC. Translating gives CASSQTKGRKYF. Supplemented by reference TRBV7-8 and TRBJ2-7, the full variable domain reads GAGVSQSPRYKVAKRGQDVALRCDPISGHVSLFWYQQALGQGPEFLTYFQNEAQLDKSGLPSDRFFAERPEGSVSTLKIQRTQQEDSAVYLCASSQTKGRKYFGPGTRLTVT.